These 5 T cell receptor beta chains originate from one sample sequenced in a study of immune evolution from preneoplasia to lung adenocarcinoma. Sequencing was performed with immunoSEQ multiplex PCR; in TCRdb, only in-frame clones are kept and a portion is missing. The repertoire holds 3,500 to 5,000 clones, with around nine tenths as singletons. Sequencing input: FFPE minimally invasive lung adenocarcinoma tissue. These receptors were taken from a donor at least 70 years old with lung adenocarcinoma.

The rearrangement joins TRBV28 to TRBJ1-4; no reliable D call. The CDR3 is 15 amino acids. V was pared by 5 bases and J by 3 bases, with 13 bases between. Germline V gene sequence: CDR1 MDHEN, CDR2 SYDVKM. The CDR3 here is CASSNSIGPNEKLFF. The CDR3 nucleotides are TGTGCCAGCAGTAACTCAATAGGACCTAATGAAAAACTGTTTTTT.

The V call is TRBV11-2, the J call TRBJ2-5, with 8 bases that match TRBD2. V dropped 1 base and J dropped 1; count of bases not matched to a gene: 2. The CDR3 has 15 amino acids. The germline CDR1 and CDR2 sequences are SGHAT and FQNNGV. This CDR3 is CASSLGTSSQETQYF. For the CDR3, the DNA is TGTGCCAGCAGCTTAGGGACTAGCAGCCAAGAGACCCAGTACTTC.

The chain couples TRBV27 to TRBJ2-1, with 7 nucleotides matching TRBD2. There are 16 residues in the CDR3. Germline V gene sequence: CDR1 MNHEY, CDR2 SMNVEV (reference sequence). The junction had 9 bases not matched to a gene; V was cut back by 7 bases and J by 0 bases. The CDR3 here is CASIPTSESSYNEQFF. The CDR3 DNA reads TGTGCCAGCATACCAACTAGCGAAAGCTCCTACAATGAGCAGTTCTTC.

The CDR3 reads CASSSRFDGTQETQYF. In DNA, the CDR3 is TGTGCCAGCAGCTCCCGCTTCGACGGGACCCAAGAGACCCAGTACTTC. This chain joins TRBV13 and TRBJ2-5; D may correspond to TRBD1 or TRBD2 (5 bases each). The germline CDR1 and CDR2 sequences are PRHDT and FYEKMQ (reference sequence). This CDR3 comprises 16 residues. V lost 4 bases and J lost 1, with 16 bases in between.

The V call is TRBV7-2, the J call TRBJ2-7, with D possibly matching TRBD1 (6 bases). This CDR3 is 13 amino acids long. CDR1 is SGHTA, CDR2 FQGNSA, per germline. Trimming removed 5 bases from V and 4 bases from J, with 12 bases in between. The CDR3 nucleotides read TGTGCCAGCAGCCAGGACAGACTATACGAGCAGTACTTC. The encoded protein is CASSQDRLYEQYF.